This entry concerns a single TCR beta chain. Its antigen is unidentified. These data are taken from a study of monozygotic twins with inflammatory bowel disease. Study outcomes and limitations: There was no support for any single strong signal or clonotype associated with IBD. Using the inverse Simpson index, IBD patients had lower TCRbeta diversity than healthy co-twins.

TCRdb re-analyzed the 5' RACE reads; it lists each CDR3 protein once, without DNA. The sample holds roughly 200,000 distinct CDR3 sequences. The CDR3 spans 16 residues. Germline CDR1 is SGHRS and CDR2 is YFSETQ. The chain uses TRBV5-1 and TRBJ1-1. The receptor was isolated from a human donor with ulcerative colitis or Crohn's disease, or a healthy co-twin of an affected twin (not recorded which). Material for sequencing was blood. The CDR3: CASSLGGGNIGTEAFF.